The sequence of this T cell receptor beta chain was determined in a study of T cells in Graves' hyperthyroidism and ophthalmopathy. Amplified TCR beta CDR3 regions derived from RNA transcripts. The TCR CDR3 first-round RT-PCR relied on the HTBI primer set. One entry per CDR3 protein results from TCRdb running MiXCR on the multiplex PCR reads. The sample has fewer than 550,000 distinct CDR3 sequences, approximately 25% seen once. This clonotype was counted ten times or more. Trimming took 11 bases from V and 0 from J, leaving 11 bases between them. Germline assignment: CDR1 ENHRY and CDR2 SYGVKD. The CDR3 is made up of 12 amino acids.

This chain joins TRBV10-3 and TRBJ2-7; D possibly uses TRBD1 or TRBD2 (5 bases each). Source material: blood. The receptor was derived from a woman aged 30 to 39 with Graves' ophthalmopathy. DNA for the CDR3: TGTGCCTTAGGGACGGACTCCTACGAGCAGTACTTC. Protein: CALGTDSYEQYF.